This T cell receptor (beta chain) was retrieved from a study of shared clonotypes between healthy human individuals (TCRdb year 2020). Regarding the complete study: A few men and a couple of women, aged 18 to 49 years, made up the cohort. For each donor, CD4 naive and CD4 memory were each given three plates, CD8 naive was given two plates, and CD8 memory was given one plate. The study deeply sequenced blood TCR repertoires of five healthy adults to estimate repertoire size and the extent of clonotype sharing between individuals. To increase sequencing depth and limit assay-specific biases, different laboratories used diverse techniques to prepare libraries and sequence TCR repertoires. Between about 0.85 and 10 billion PBMCs per donor were obtained by leukapheresis.

CDR1 is given as MNHNY and CDR2 as SVGAGI, both from the germline V gene (reference sequence). A distance of 6 bases separates the germline ends of V and J, which lose 3 bases and 6 bases respectively. The CDR3, cysteine through phenylalanine, is 12 amino acids long. The kept DNA is CDR3 alone, 36 bases in frame from the first base. Donors were healthy HIV-negative adults with no recently reported acute infections or vaccinations. Every donor was a Caucasian adult living in Nashville, Tennessee, USA. CD4+ T cells were enriched by magnetic negative selection; naive cells were then positively selected on CD45RA, and the negative fraction formed the memory subset. Blood was collected by leukapheresis, and PBMCs were isolated by Ficoll-Histopaque density gradient centrifugation and then cryopreserved in liquid nitrogen vapor phase. Analytical flow cytometry was used to check the purity and quantity of every magnetically sorted T cell population. Genomic DNA was isolated from each sorted fraction and quantified by UV absorbance on a Nanodrop 2000c.

Results and caveats for the whole study, not just this receptor: Pairwise subsampling indicated that sequencing depth was expected to affect the degree of clonotype sharing among donors. Rarefaction of sorted-subset datasets indicated incomplete sequencing despite the large sequencing depth. Naive subsets generally had larger estimated clonotype richness than memory subsets. Only blood was sampled, and tissue TCR repertoires likely differ from those in blood. Clonotypes shared by all four sorted-subset donors showed higher generation probabilities than non-shared clonotypes. Sharing across a handful of donors was observed for 4.5% to 6.5% of naive CD4, under 4% of naive CD8, over 2% of memory CD4, and over 0.3% of memory CD8 clonotypes. The small number of donors limited the genetic and exposure-history diversity represented.

Using the deep immunoSEQ assay, multiplex PCR amplified TCR CDR3 regions from genomic DNA. Extracted genomic DNA from each cell subset was spread evenly across all wells of several immunoSEQ 96-well plates, with each plate serving as a replicate. For sorted subsets, 150 to 250 ng of genomic DNA, equivalent to some 33,000 T cell genomes, went into each replicate PCR. Purified libraries were quantified with a Qubit 3.0 fluorometer, sized on a Bioanalyzer 2100, and re-quantified with the KAPA Library Quantification kit. Every immunoSEQ 96-well plate was sequenced on a separate single-read 150-cycle Illumina NextSeq 550 flow cell. The study's processing was this. The immunoSEQ output contained only junctional sequences without quality scores, so filtering could not match that applied to full-length reads. To assign V/J genes and CDR3, sequences were annotated using PyIR, a Python wrapper for IgBLAST v1.9, with IMGT germline references. Reads with weak V/J assignments (E-value above 1e-6), missing CDR3, stop codons, out-of-frame junctions, or ambiguous translated residues were removed. V3J clonotypes were defined as sequences sharing an identical inferred V gene, J gene, and CDR3 amino acid sequence. To compute the percentage overlap between repertoires, the number of shared unique clonotypes was divided by the size of the smaller repertoire. Repertoire richness was assessed with RTK rarefaction, the Chao1 estimator, and Recon v2.1 estimates of unobserved clonotypes. Generation probabilities were computed with OLGA for all TCRbeta clonotypes obtained by the gDNA method from several donors. The table was pulled from immuneACCESS by TCRdb, which kept in-frame rearrangements only. Such tables lose some clones; where checked, under half of the loss comes from unresolved V genes, and the rest has no known cause. The DNA was the basis for D and trimming; V, J and clone size are from that table. The sample table holds some 2.3 million clones, of which over 85% were seen once. The ten top clones hold 0.39% of the sample.

Points on this clone: Its antigen has not been determined. Per-base qualities were not stored, and no clone one base away is much larger.

Recombination linked TRBV6-6 to TRBJ2-1; the D gene identity is not certain. The material sequenced was naive CD4+ T cells from PBMCs. The cell subset or site label on this specimen signifies: CD45RA+ positively selected. The TCR sequence derives from a young man in good health. Some clones in this sample may be carry-over from other donors' samples. CDR3 region: CASSYRRNEQFF. Here is the DNA: TGTGCCAGCAGTTATCGTCGCAATGAGCAGTTCTTC.